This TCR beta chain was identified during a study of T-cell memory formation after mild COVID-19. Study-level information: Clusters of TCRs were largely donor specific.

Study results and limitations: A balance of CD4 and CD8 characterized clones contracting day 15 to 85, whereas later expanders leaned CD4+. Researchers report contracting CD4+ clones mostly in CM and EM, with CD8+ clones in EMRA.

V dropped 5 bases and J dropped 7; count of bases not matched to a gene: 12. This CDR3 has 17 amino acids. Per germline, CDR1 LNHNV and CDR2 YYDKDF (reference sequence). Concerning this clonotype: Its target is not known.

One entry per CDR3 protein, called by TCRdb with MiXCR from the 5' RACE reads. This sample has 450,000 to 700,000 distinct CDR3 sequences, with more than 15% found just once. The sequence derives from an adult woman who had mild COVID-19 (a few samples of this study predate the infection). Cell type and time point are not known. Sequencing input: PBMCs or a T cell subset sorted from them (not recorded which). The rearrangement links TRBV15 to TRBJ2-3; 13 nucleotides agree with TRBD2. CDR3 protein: CATSPRRLAGGGNTQYF. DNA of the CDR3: TGTGCCACCAGCCCCCGTAGACTAGCGGGAGGTGGGAATACGCAGTATTTT.